These 28 T cell receptor beta chains share one sample of origin, sequenced in a study of cytomegalovirus exposure and HLA in healthy donors. It was with 60 Vbeta and 13 Jbeta primers that the PCR ran. Sequencing was performed with immunoSEQ multiplex PCR; in TCRdb, only in-frame clones are kept and a portion is missing. The sample contains around 200,000 clones, 80% to 85% of which appear only once. Source material: PBMCs. These receptors were taken from a man in his forties or fifties in good health and CMV-seronegative.

This clone came up once. V is TRBV7-8 and J is TRBJ2-5; 9 bases agree with TRBD2. The CDR3 sequence is 14 residues long. Germline loops: CDR1 SGHVS, CDR2 FQNEAQ. With 4 bases clipped from V and 6 bases from J, the junction kept 6 bases outside the gene matches. This CDR3 is CASSSAGGFKTQYF. The CDR3 DNA follows: TGTGCCAGCAGCTCGGCGGGGGGGTTTAAGACCCAGTACTTC.

The V gene is TRBV4-2, the J gene TRBJ2-3, with TRBD2 matching 13 bases. The CDR3 length is 18 residues. V was pared by 2 bases and J by 5 bases, with 10 bases of the junction left unmatched. The germline CDR1 and CDR2 sequences are LGHNA and YNFKEQ. In nucleotides, the CDR3 is TGTGCCAGCAGCCAATTAGGACTAGCGGGGGCGCGGAAAGATACGCAGTATTTT. Its protein is CASSQLGLAGARKDTQYF.

The chain couples TRBV27 to TRBJ2-3; 11 bases map to TRBD2. After removal of 6 bases from V and 3 bases from J, the junction contained 8 bases not matched to a gene. Germline-derived CDR1 and CDR2 are MNHEY and SMNVEV (reference sequence). CDR3 length: 16 residues. The chain's CDR3 is CASSSLAGVRTDTQYF. The CDR3 nucleotides read TGTGCCAGCAGCTCACTAGCGGGAGTTAGGACAGATACGCAGTATTTT.

The genes are TRBV15 and TRBJ2-5; no definite D call. The V gene's germline CDR1 is LNHNV and CDR2 YYDKDF (reference sequence). CDR3 length: 14 amino acids. V was clipped by 1 base and J by 1 base, with 7 bases between them. CDR3 coding DNA: TGTGCCACCAGCAGAGCCCATCCCCAAGAGACCCAGTACTTC. Translating gives CATSRAHPQETQYF.

This chain connects TRBV9 to TRBJ2-1, with 11 bases that match TRBD2. Losses at the gene ends were 4 bases for V and 1 base for J; bases not matched to a gene: 7. Looked up from germline, CDR1 is SGDLS and CDR2 is YYNGEE. The CDR3 is made up of 17 amino acids. CDR3 residues: CASSPGLAGRSYNEQFF. In DNA, the CDR3 is TGTGCCAGCAGCCCTGGACTAGCGGGCCGTTCCTACAATGAGCAGTTCTTC.

V and J are TRBV5-1 and TRBJ1-3; perhaps TRBD1 as D (6 bases). The CDR3 has 16 amino acids. Per the germline V gene, CDR1 is SGHRS and CDR2 is YFSETQ. V was cut by 2 bases and J by 0 bases, with 12 bases left in between. The CDR3 loop is CASSFSAGASGNTIYF. The CDR3 region has the DNA TGCGCCAGCAGCTTTAGCGCAGGGGCCTCTGGAAACACCATATATTTT.

This sequence joins TRBV5-1 and TRBJ2-5; D is undetermined. Germline loops: CDR1 SGHRS, CDR2 YFSETQ. CDR3 length equals 15 residues. The germline V and J ends were trimmed by 2 bases and 1 base, with 12 bases remaining between them. The CDR3 bases are TGCGCCAGCAGCTTAAGCACAGCCCGCCAAGAGACCCAGTACTTC. As protein: CASSLSTARQETQYF.

J is TRBJ1-5 and V is TRBV19; the D gene is possibly TRBD1 (6 bases). V was cut by 5 bases and J by 9 bases, with 14 bases left in between. Germline V lookup: CDR1 LNHDA, CDR2 SQIVND (reference sequence). This CDR3 spans 13 amino acids. CDR3 amino acids: CASSLGAGRPQHF. Written as DNA, the CDR3 is TGTGCCAGTAGTCTGGGGGCAGGCCGGCCCCAGCATTTT.

The genes are TRBV6-5 and TRBJ2-7; TRBD2 agrees at 10 bases. The J segment lost 5 bases and the V segment lost 4 bases, leaving 11 bases of the junction unmatched. CDR1 and CDR2 (germline): MNHEY, SVGAGI. This CDR3 contains 16 residues. CDR3 nucleotide sequence: TGTGCCAGCAGTTCCACCCCTCTAGCGGGGGTCCACGAGCAGTACTTC. Protein sequence: CASSSTPLAGVHEQYF.

In this sample, this clone turned up once. The rearrangement uses TRBV5-1 and TRBJ2-5; the match to TRBD2 covers 15 bases. Germline CDR1 is SGHRS and CDR2 is YFSETQ. The CDR3 extends over 19 amino acids. V shed 1 base and J 5 bases; nucleotides not matched to a gene: 12. CDR3 protein: CASSLIGLAGGPAGETQYF. The CDR3 region has the DNA TGCGCCAGCAGCTTGATAGGACTAGCGGGGGGGCCGGCTGGGGAGACCCAGTACTTC.

The chain links TRBV13 to TRBJ1-3; D perhaps matches TRBD1 (5 bases). Germline V lookup: CDR1 PRHDT, CDR2 FYEKMQ (reference sequence). V lost 5 bases to trimming and J lost 4 bases, with 21 bases between them. There are 17 residues in the CDR3. CDR3 region: CASSPLVRWGDGNTIYF. The CDR3 DNA reads as TGTGCCAGCAGCCCCCTGGTTAGATGGGGGGACGGAAACACCATATATTTT.

This rearrangement joins TRBV5-8 to TRBJ2-3; TRBD1 matches 8 bases. Germline CDR1 reads SGHTS; CDR2 reads YDEGEE. Germline trimming cut 2 bases from V and 3 bases from J; bases unmatched to any gene: 2. This CDR3 contains 14 residues. CDR3 DNA sequence: TGTGCCAGCAGCTTTGGACAGGGAACAGATACGCAGTATTTT. It translates to CASSFGQGTDTQYF.

This chain links TRBV4-1 with TRBJ1-4; D perhaps matches TRBD1 (6 bases). Per the germline V gene, CDR1 is MGHRA and CDR2 is YSYEKL. Trimming removed 0 bases at V and 8 bases at J, with 16 bases between. There are 16 residues in the CDR3. Written as DNA, the CDR3 is TGCGCCAGCAGCCAAGATCAATCGGGGGGCAGGGAAAAACTGTTTTTT. Residues: CASSQDQSGGREKLFF.

The count of this clone is one. The chain uses TRBV5-1 and TRBJ2-3; 8 bases are a match to TRBD2. Unmatched junction bases numbered 6, after V lost 3 bases and J lost 3 bases. This CDR3 region has 15 residues. The germline V gene has CDR1 SGHRS and CDR2 YFSETQ. The DNA for the CDR3 is TGCGCCAGCAGCTCAGGGACTAGTACGACAGATACGCAGTATTTT. Amino acid sequence: CASSSGTSTTDTQYF.

The chain is built from TRBV27 and TRBJ1-4; D is uncertain. CDR1 and CDR2 (germline): MNHEY, SMNVEV (reference sequence). V was trimmed by 10 bases and J by 1 base, leaving 19 bases between them. CDR3 length: 16 amino acids. CDR3 region: CATYPKWSVTNEKLFF. DNA of the CDR3: TGTGCCACTTATCCTAAATGGAGTGTAACTAATGAAAAACTGTTTTTT.

The chain links TRBV6-6 to TRBJ2-3, with TRBD1 as a possible D gene (7 bases). V was shortened by 2 bases and J by 1 base, with 13 bases between the two germline ends. The length of the CDR3 is 16 residues. CDR1 is MNHNY and CDR2 is SVGAGI in the germline V gene (reference sequence). The CDR3: CASSYGGGRGTDTQYF. The CDR3 region has the DNA TGTGCCAGCAGTTACGGAGGGGGCAGGGGCACAGATACGCAGTATTTT.

The chain has TRBV7-9 and TRBJ2-3; a possible D gene is TRBD1 (7 bases). Germline CDR1 and CDR2: SEHNR and FQNEAQ (reference sequence). The CDR3 consists of 15 residues. V lost 0 bases and J 4 bases, leaving 11 bases between the germline ends. CDR3 DNA: TGTGCCAGCAGCTTAGCGACAGGGAGGTCAGATACGCAGTATTTT. Its translation: CASSLATGRSDTQYF.

The chain uses TRBV7-2 and TRBJ1-6, with a possible D match to TRBD1 (6 bases). CDR3 length: 16 residues. The germline V and J ends were trimmed by 5 bases and 8 bases, with 19 bases remaining between them. The germline V gene encodes CDR1 SGHTA and CDR2 FQGNSA. The chain's CDR3 is CASSPRSGGRHSPLHF. The CDR3, as DNA: TGTGCCAGCAGCCCCCGAAGCGGGGGGCGGCATTCACCCCTCCACTTT.

In the case of this clone: A read error may account for a junction end that differs from germline. The V call is TRBV7-9, the J call TRBJ2-7; D is ambiguous. This CDR3 comprises 12 residues. Germline CDR1 SEHNR, CDR2 FQNEAQ (reference sequence). The chain's CDR3 is CSSSLVSYEQYF. For the CDR3, the DNA is TGTTCCAGCAGCTTAGTTAGTTACGAGCAGTACTTC.

This clone was detected once. The V call is TRBV15, the J call TRBJ1-1, with a weak D call TRBD1 (5 bases). The V end was cut by 5 bases, the J end by 1 base, with 11 bases between. Germline assignment: CDR1 LNHNV and CDR2 YYDKDF (reference sequence). The CDR3 has 14 amino acids. The CDR3, as DNA: TGTGCCACCAGCGGCCGGGGGAGGAACACTGAAGCTTTCTTT. This encodes CATSGRGRNTEAFF.

The V gene is TRBV5-5, the J gene TRBJ2-3; 11 nucleotides agree with TRBD2. From germline, CDR1 is SGHKS and CDR2 YYEKEE (reference sequence). The CDR3 extends over 19 amino acids. Trimming cost V 4 bases and J 2 bases; bases outside gene matches: 15. In DNA, the CDR3 is TGTGCCAGCAGCCGCCTTGGGCTAGCGGGGGGCGGGGCCACAGATACGCAGTATTTT. Translated: CASSRLGLAGGGATDTQYF.

This clone was detected only a few times. The chain uses TRBV19 and TRBJ1-5; the match to TRBD1 covers 8 bases. The length of the CDR3 is 17 residues. Germline V gene lookup returns CDR1 LNHDA and CDR2 SQIVND (reference sequence). The ends lost 7 bases at V and 3 bases at J; junction bases unmatched: 14. The CDR3 nucleotides read TGTGCCAGTAACCCAGGACAGGGCCGGTCGCCCAATCAGCCCCAGCATTTT. It is translated as CASNPGQGRSPNQPQHF.

The chain is built from TRBV4-2 and TRBJ1-1, with TRBD1 matching 8 bases. Germline CDR1 LGHNA, CDR2 YNFKEQ. This CDR3 spans 15 amino acids. V lost 1 base, J lost 6 bases, and 7 bases stayed unmatched. Here the CDR3 DNA reads TGTGCCAGCAGCCAAGGACTCCTACAGGGGGCTGAAGCTTTCTTT. Encoded protein: CASSQGLLQGAEAFF.

The chain joins TRBV19 to TRBJ2-5; unclear D gene. The CDR3 runs 14 residues. Germline V gives CDR1 LNHDA, CDR2 SQIVND (reference sequence). V lost 1 base to trimming and J lost 0 bases, with 6 bases between them. The chain's CDR3 is CASSIVQDQETQYF. CDR3 sequence (DNA): TGTGCCAGTAGTATAGTGCAGGACCAAGAGACCCAGTACTTC. Supplemented by reference TRBV19 and TRBJ2-5, the full variable domain reads DGGITQSPKYLFRKEGQNVTLSCEQNLNHDAMYWYRQDPGQGLRLIYYSQIVNDFQKGDIAEGYSVSREKKESFPLTVTSAQKNPTAFYLCASSIVQDQETQYFGPGTRLLVL.

The rearrangement links TRBV6-5 to TRBJ1-2; 7 bases agree with TRBD1. Germline V gives CDR1 MNHEY, CDR2 SVGAGI. J gave up 1 base and V 2 bases, and 4 bases lay outside the gene matches. This CDR3 has 15 amino acids. The CDR3 sequence is CASSYMGQNNYGYTF. In DNA, the CDR3 is TGTGCCAGCAGTTACATGGGACAGAATAACTATGGCTACACCTTC.

The V call is TRBV7-2, the J call TRBJ2-3; a possible D gene is TRBD2 (5 bases). This CDR3 contains 16 residues. The germline V gene encodes CDR1 SGHTA and CDR2 FQGNSA. Trimming stripped 7 bases from V and 3 bases from J, with 20 bases between. CDR3 loop: CASTNFGLMETDTQYF. In DNA, the CDR3 is TGTGCCAGCACAAACTTCGGACTGATGGAAACAGATACGCAGTATTTT.

The chain is built from TRBV19 and TRBJ2-6, with a tentative D call TRBD2 (5 bases). CDR3 length: 18 amino acids. CDR1 LNHDA and CDR2 SQIVND come from the germline V gene (reference sequence). V was trimmed by 3 bases and J by 2 bases, leaving 17 bases between them. CDR3 coding DNA: TGTGCCAGTAGTATCGGTTTGGGCGGAGGACCTGGGGCCAACGTCCTGACTTTC. Its translation: CASSIGLGGGPGANVLTF.

J is TRBJ1-4 and V is TRBV4-3; unclear D gene. This CDR3 has 13 amino acids. CDR1 is LGHNA, CDR2 YSLEER, per germline. V lost 4 bases to trimming and J lost 5 bases, with 8 bases between them. The chain's CDR3 is CASSPRENEKLFF. The CDR3 coding sequence is TGCGCCAGCAGCCCCCGGGAAAATGAAAAACTGTTTTTT.